The T cell receptor (beta chain) under discussion was sequenced for a study of CD8 T cells in ankylosing spondylitis. Comments on this clonotype: What it binds is not known.

The study's findings and limits: Blood from ankylosing spondylitis patients appeared to carry a characteristic roughly eight-variant TCR beta motif.

There are 15 residues in the CDR3. V lost 6 bases and J lost 2; bases outside the gene matches: 8. The germline V gene has CDR1 MNHNS and CDR2 SASEGT. Via MiXCR, TCRdb re-called the 5' RACE reads, giving one row per CDR3 protein. In the table there are a few hundred thousand distinct CDR3 sequences, about a sixth of which are singletons. The chain combines TRBV6-1 with TRBJ2-3; TRBD1 agrees at 7 bases. The sequence was obtained from a male donor with ankylosing spondylitis. Sequencing used blood, either unsorted or a sorted T cell fraction (not recorded which). The chain's CDR3 is CASRVPGGPTDTQYF. In nucleotides, the CDR3 is TGTGCCAGCAGGGTTCCAGGGGGTCCCACAGATACGCAGTATTTT.